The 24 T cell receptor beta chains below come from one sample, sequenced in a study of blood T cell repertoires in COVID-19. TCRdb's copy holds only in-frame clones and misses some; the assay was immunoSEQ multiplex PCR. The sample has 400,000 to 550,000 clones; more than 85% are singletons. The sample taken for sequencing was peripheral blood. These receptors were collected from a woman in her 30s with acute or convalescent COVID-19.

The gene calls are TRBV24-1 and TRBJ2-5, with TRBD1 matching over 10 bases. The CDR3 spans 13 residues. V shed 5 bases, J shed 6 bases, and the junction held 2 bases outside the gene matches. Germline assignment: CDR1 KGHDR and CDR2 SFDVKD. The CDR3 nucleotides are TGTGCCACCAGTGGGGACAGGGGAAAGACCCAGTACTTC. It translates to CATSGDRGKTQYF.

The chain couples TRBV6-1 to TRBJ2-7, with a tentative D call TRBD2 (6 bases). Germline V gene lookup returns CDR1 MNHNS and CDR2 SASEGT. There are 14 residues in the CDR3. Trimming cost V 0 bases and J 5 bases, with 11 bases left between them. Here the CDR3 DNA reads TGTGCCAGCAGTGAAGCCGGTCCGGGGGACGAGCAGTACTTC. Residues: CASSEAGPGDEQYF.

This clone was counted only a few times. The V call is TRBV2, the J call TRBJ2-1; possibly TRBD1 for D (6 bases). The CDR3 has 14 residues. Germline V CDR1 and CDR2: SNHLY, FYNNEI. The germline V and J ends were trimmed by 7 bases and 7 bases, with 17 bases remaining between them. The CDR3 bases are TGTGCCAGCACCTGGACAGCCTACACGAATGAGCAGTTCTTC. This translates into CASTWTAYTNEQFF.

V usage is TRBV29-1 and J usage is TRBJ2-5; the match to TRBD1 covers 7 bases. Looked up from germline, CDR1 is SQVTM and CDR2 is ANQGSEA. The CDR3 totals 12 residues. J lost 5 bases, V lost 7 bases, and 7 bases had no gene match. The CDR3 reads CSEKTGSETQYF. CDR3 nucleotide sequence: TGCAGCGAAAAGACAGGGAGCGAGACCCAGTACTTC.

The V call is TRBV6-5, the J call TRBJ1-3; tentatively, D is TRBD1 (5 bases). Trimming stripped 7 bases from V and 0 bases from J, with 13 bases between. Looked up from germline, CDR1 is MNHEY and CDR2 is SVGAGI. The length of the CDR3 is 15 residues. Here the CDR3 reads CASTPRANSGNTIYF. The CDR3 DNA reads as TGTGCCAGCACTCCCAGGGCCAACTCTGGAAACACCATATATTTT.

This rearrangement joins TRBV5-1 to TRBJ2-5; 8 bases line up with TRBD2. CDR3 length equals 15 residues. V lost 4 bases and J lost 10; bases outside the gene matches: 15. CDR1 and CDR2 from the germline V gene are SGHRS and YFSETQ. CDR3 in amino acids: CASSDTGTQSGSQYF. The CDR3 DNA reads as TGCGCCAGCAGCGATACCGGGACACAAAGCGGGAGCCAGTACTTC.

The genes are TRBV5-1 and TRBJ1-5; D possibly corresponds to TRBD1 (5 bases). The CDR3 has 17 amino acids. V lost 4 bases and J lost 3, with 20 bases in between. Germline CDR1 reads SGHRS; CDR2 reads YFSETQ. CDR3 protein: CASSIGGAGRDNQPQHF. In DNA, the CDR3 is TGCGCCAGCAGCATCGGAGGGGCAGGGAGGGACAATCAGCCCCAGCATTTT.

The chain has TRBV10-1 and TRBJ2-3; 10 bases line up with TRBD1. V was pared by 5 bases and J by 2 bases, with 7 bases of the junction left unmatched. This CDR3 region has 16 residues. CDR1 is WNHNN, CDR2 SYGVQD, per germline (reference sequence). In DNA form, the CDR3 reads TGCGCCAGCAGTTCCGGGACAGGGGTCCTCACAGATACGCAGTATTTT. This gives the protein CASSSGTGVLTDTQYF.

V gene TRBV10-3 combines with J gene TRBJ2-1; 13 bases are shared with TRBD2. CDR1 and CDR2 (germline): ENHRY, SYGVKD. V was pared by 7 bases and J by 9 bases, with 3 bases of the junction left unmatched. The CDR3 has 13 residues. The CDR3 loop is CAITWTSGGEQFF. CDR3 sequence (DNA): TGTGCCATCACCTGGACTAGCGGGGGTGAGCAGTTCTTC.

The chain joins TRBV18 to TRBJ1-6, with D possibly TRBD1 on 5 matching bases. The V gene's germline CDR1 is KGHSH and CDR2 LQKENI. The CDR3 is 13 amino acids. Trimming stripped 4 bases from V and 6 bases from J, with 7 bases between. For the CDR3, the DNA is TGTGCCAGCTCACTACAGGCTAATTCACCCCTCCACTTT. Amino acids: CASSLQANSPLHF.

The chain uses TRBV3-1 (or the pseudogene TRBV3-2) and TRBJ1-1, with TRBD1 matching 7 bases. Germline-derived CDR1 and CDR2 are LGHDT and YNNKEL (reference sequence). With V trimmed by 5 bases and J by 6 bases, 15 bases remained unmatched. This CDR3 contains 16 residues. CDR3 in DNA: TGTGCCAGCAGCTTAGGGACGAGGGGGCGCAGGCCTGAAGCTTTCTTT. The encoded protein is CASSLGTRGRRPEAFF.

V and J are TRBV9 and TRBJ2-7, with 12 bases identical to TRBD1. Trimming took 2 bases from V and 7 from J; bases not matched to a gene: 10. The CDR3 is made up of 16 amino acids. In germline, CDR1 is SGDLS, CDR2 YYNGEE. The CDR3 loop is CASSVRGQGAEGEQYF. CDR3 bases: TGTGCCAGCAGCGTCAGGGGACAGGGGGCTGAAGGAGAGCAGTACTTC.

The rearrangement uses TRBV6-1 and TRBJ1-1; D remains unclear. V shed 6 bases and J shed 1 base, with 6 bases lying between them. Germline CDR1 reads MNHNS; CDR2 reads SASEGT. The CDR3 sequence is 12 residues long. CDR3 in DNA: TGTGCCAGCAGCCAATGGAACACTGAAGCTTTCTTT. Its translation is CASSQWNTEAFF.

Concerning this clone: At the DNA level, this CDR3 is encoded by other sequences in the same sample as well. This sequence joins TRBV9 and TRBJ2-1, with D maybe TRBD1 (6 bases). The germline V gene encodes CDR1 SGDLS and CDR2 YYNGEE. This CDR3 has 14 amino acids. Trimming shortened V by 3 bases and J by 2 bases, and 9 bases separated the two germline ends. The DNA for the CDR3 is TGTGCCAGCAGCGCACAGGGTCCCTACAATGAGCAGTTCTTC. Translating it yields CASSAQGPYNEQFF. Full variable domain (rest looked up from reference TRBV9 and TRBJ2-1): DSGVTQTPKHLITATGQRVTLRCSPRSGDLSVYWYQQSLDQGLQFLIQYYNGEERAKGNILERFSAQQFPDLHSELNLSSLELGDSALYFCASSAQGPYNEQFFGPGTRLTVL.

The CDR3 coding sequence is TGCGCCAGCAGCCTTACCGGGACTCAAGTTTCACCCCTCCACTTT. Protein sequence: CASSLTGTQVSPLHF. The chain joins TRBV4-1 to TRBJ1-6; possible D gene TRBD1, 5 bases. This CDR3 is built from 15 residues. The V gene lost 4 bases and the J gene lost 9 bases, with 16 bases spanning the gap. The germline V gene encodes CDR1 MGHRA and CDR2 YSYEKL.

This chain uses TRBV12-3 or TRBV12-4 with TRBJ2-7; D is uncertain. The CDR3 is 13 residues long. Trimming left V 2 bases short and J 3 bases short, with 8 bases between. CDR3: CASSLTRLYEQYF. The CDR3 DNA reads TGTGCCAGCAGTTTAACCAGGCTCTACGAGCAGTACTTC.

This CDR3 is CASSDRDKGIQETQYF. CDR3 nucleotide sequence: TGTGCCAGCAGTGACCGGGACAAAGGAATCCAAGAGACCCAGTACTTC. The chain links TRBV6-4 to TRBJ2-5; a possible D gene is TRBD1 (6 bases). Trimming shortened V by 2 bases and J by 1 base, and 14 bases separated the two germline ends. The CDR3 is 16 amino acids. CDR1 is MRHNA, CDR2 SNTAGT, per germline.

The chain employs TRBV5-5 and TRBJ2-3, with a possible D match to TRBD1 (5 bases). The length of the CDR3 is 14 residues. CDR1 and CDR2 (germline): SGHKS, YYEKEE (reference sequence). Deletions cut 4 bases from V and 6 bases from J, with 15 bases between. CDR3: CASSLQAFADTQYF. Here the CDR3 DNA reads TGTGCCAGCAGCCTACAGGCGTTCGCGGATACGCAGTATTTT.

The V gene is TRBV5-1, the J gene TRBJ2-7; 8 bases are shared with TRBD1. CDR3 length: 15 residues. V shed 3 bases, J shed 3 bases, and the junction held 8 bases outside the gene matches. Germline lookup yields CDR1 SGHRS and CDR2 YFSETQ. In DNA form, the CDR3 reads TGCGCCAGCAGCTCAGGACAGGGCCCGATCTACGAGCAGTACTTC. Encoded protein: CASSSGQGPIYEQYF.

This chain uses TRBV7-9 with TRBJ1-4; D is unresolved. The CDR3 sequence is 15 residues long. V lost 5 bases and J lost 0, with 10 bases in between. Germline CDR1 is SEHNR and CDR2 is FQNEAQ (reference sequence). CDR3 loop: CASSENGATNEKLFF. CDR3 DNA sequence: TGTGCCAGCAGCGAAAACGGAGCAACTAATGAAAAACTGTTTTTT.

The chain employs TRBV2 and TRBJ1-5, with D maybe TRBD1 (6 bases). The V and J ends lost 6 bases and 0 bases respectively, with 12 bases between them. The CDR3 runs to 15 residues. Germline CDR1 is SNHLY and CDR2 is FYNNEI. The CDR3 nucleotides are TGTGCCAGCAGAGGACAGATTACTAGCAATCAGCCCCAGCATTTT. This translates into CASRGQITSNQPQHF.

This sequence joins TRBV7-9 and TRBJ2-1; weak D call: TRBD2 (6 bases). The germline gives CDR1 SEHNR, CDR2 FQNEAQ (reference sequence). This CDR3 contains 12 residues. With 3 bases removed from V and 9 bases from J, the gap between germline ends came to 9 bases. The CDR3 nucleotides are TGTGCCAGCAGCTTGGGGGGAGGTGAGCAGTTCTTC. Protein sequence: CASSLGGGEQFF.

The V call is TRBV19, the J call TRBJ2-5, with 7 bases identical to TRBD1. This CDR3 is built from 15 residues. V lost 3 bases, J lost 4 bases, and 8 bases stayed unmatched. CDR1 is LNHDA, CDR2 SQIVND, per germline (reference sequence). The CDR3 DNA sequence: TGTGCCAGTAGTATGTGGGACAGTCCGGGAGAGACCCAGTACTTC. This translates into CASSMWDSPGETQYF.

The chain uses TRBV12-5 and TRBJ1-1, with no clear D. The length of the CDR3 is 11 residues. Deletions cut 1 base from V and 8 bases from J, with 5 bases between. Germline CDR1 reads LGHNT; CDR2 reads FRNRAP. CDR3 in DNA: TGTGCTAGTGGTTTGGAATCGGAAGCTTTCTTT. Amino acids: CASGLESEAFF.